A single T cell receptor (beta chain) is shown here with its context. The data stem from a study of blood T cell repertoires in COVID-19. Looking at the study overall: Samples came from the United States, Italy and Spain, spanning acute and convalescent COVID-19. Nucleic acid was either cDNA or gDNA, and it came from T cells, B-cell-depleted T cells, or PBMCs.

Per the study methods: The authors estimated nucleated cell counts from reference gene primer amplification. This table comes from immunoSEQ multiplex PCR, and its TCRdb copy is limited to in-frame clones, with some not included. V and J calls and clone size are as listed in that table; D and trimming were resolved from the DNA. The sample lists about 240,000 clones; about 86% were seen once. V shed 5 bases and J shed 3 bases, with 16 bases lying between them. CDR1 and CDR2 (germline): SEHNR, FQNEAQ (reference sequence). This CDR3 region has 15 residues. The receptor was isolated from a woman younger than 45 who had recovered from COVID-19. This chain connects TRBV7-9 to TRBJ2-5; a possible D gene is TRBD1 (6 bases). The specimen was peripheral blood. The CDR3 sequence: CASSRGQFTEETQYF. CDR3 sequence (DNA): TGTGCCAGCAGCCGAGGACAGTTTACCGAAGAGACCCAGTACTTC.